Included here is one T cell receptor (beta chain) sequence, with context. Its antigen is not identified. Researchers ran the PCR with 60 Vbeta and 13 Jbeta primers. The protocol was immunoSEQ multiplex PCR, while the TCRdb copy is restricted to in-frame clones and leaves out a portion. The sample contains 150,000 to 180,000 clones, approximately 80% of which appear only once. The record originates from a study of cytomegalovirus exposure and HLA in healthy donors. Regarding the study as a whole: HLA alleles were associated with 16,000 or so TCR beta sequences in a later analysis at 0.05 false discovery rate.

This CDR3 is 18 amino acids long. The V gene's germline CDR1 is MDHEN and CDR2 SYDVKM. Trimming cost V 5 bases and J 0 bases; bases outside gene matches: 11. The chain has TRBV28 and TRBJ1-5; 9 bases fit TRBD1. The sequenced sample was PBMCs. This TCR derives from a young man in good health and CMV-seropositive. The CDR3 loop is CASSIRDRDSYSNQPQHF. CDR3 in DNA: TGTGCCAGCAGTATCCGGGACAGGGATTCTTATAGCAATCAGCCCCAGCATTTT.